This is a list of T cell receptor beta chains from one sample in a study of metastatic and nonmetastatic thyroid tumors. TCRdb re-analyzed the PCR reads using MiXCR. The sample lists tens of thousands of clones; less than 20% were seen once. Sample: tumor tissue. The receptors were gathered from a female donor with papillary thyroid cancer or a benign thyroid nodule (not recorded which). Some clones in this sample may be carry-over from other donors' samples. CDR3s include the opening cysteine and the closing phenylalanine or tryptophan. The D gene is left open where the match is weak. Clone size, where shown, is once, few, many, or a class for clones that have expanded.

v_call	d_call	j_call	clone_size	cdr3_nt	cdr3_aa
TRBV6-1	NA	TRBJ1-1	many	TGTGCCAGCAGGCGACAGGTGATGAACACTGAAGCTTTCTTT	CASRRQVMNTEAFF
TRBV28	NA	TRBJ2-7	many	TGTGCCAGCAGTTTAGCGGAGCGGTCCGGCGAGCAGTACTTC	CASSLAERSGEQYF
TRBV6-1	TRBD1	TRBJ2-7	many	TGTGCCAGCAGTGAAAGCAGGGGGAGCTCCTACGAGCAGTACTTC	CASSESRGSSYEQYF
TRBV12-3/TRBV12-4	TRBD1	TRBJ1-1	many	TGTGCCAGCAGCCAGACAGGGGATTCGGCTGAAGCTTTCTTT	CASSQTGDSAEAFF
TRBV19	NA	TRBJ2-1	few	TGTGCCAGTAGTCTTCTATCGGGAGAGGATGAGCAGTTCTTC	CASSLLSGEDEQFF
TRBV11-3	TRBD2	TRBJ2-5	NA	TGTGCCAGCAGCTATCGGACTAGCGGAGGGGGAGAGGCCCAGTACTTC	CASSYRTSGGGEAQYF
TRBV27	NA	TRBJ2-7	NA	TGTGCCAGCAGTGTGGCCGCTTCCTACGAGCAGTACTTC	CASSVAASYEQYF
TRBV7-8	NA	TRBJ2-5	many	TGTGCCAGCAGCGCGGGACGTCGGGAGACCCAGTACTTC	CASSAGRRETQYF
TRBV12-3/TRBV12-4	NA	TRBJ2-7	NA	TGTGCCAGCAGATTACATAGTGGGCCGTACGAGCAGTACTTC	CASRLHSGPYEQYF
TRBV5-1	NA	TRBJ1-1	many	TGCGCCAGCATCAGTGGGGCCGGCGGGGGCACTGAAGCTTTCTTT	CASISGAGGGTEAFF
TRBV29-1	NA	TRBJ2-5	many	TGCAGCGTTGAAACACACCTCCGAAGGACGGAGACCCAGTACTTC	CSVETHLRRTETQYF
TRBV20-1	NA	TRBJ1-2	NA	TGCAGTGCTAGGGGGAGACCTCCACCCCCTAACTATGGCTACACCTTC	CSARGRPPPPNYGYTF
TRBV24-1	TRBD2	TRBJ2-2	many	TGTGCCACCAGTGTTTCTCGGGAGGGCAGCTCCGGGGAGCTGTTTTTT	CATSVSREGSSGELFF
TRBV5-4	NA	TRBJ2-7	many	TGTGCCAGCACCAGGGGGGACGGAGAGATCTACGAGCAGTACTTC	CASTRGDGEIYEQYF
TRBV4-3	NA	TRBJ2-1	many	TGCGCCAGCAGCCAAGTAGGGGTTTTCAATGAGCAGTTCTTC	CASSQVGVFNEQFF
TRBV5-1	TRBD1	TRBJ1-2	NA	TGCGCCAGCAGCCCCGGACAGGGTCGTCCCTATGGCTACACCTTC	CASSPGQGRPYGYTF
TRBV7-9	NA	TRBJ1-2	many	TGTGCCAGCAGCTTAGAAAGACCCGACGGCGGCTACACCTTC	CASSLERPDGGYTF
TRBV28	NA	TRBJ2-3	few	TGTGCCAGCGGTCCTGGGACATGGACGACAGATACGCAGTATTTT	CASGPGTWTTDTQYF
TRBV6-6	NA	TRBJ1-3	many	TGTGCCAGCAGTTATTTCGGACCGGGACCGCTCTCTGGAAACACCATATATTTT	CASSYFGPGPLSGNTIYF
TRBV5-4	NA	TRBJ1-2	few	TGTGTCAGCAGCTTGAAGGGTACTACTGGCTACACCTTC	CVSSLKGTTGYTF
TRBV18	TRBD1	TRBJ2-7	many	TGTGCCAGCTCACGGGACAGGACCTCCTACGAGCAGTACTTC	CASSRDRTSYEQYF
TRBV6-6	TRBD2	TRBJ2-3	medium-sized	TGTGCCAGCAGTTCCTCCACTAGCGGGAGTCTCCCAGATACGCAGTATTTT	CASSSSTSGSLPDTQYF
TRBV7-2	TRBD2	TRBJ2-5	many	TGTGCCAGCAGCTTAGCGGGAGGGGTCGAGACCCAGTACTTC	CASSLAGGVETQYF
TRBV27	NA	TRBJ2-2	many	TGTGCCAGCACTGGCTCCCTGAACACCGGGGAGCTGTTTTTT	CASTGSLNTGELFF
TRBV4-1	NA	TRBJ1-4	many	TGCGCCAGCAGCCAATGGGGCAGGGGCGAGATGGGACTCCTTAATGAAAAACTGTTTTTT	CASSQWGRGEMGLLNEKLFF
TRBV20-1	NA	TRBJ1-6	NA	TGCAGTGCTAGTTTCGACAGGTGGGTGGTTAATTATAATTCACCCCTCCACTTT	CSASFDRWVVNYNSPLHF
TRBV18	NA	TRBJ1-1	many	TGTGCCAGCTTAGGCCTCATGAACACTGAAGCTTTCTTT	CASLGLMNTEAFF
TRBV3-1	TRBD2	TRBJ2-7	few	TGTGCCAGCAGCCCCCAATCTAGCGGGGCTCACGAGCAGTACTTC	CASSPQSSGAHEQYF
TRBV30	NA	TRBJ2-7	many	TGTGCCTGGAGTGTCGGAGGGGATTCTCACGAGCAGTACTTC	CAWSVGGDSHEQYF
TRBV2	TRBD2	TRBJ2-4	NA	TGTGCCAGCAGTGTAGCGGGAGCCAAAAACATTCAGTACTTC	CASSVAGAKNIQYF
TRBV6-1	NA	TRBJ2-3	NA	TGTGCCAGCAGTGATTGGCGGTCCACAGATACGCAGTATTTT	CASSDWRSTDTQYF